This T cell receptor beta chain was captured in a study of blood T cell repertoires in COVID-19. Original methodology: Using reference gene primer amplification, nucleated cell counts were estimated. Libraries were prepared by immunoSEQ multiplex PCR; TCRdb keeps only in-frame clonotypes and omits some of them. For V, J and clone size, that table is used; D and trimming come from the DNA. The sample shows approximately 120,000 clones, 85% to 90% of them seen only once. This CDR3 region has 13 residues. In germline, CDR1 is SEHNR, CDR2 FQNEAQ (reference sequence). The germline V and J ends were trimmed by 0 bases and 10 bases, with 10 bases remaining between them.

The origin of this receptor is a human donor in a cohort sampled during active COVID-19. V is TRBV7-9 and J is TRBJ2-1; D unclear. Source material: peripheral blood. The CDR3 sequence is CASSLAGPREQFF. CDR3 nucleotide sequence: TGTGCCAGCAGCTTAGCTGGGCCCAGGGAGCAGTTCTTC.